This entry lists 28 T cell receptor beta chains sequenced from one sample in a study of shared T cell receptors in the human thymus. Clones were sequenced by immunoSEQ multiplex PCR, and TCRdb holds only the in-frame ones, with some missing. In the table there are some 660,000 clones, around 87% of which are singletons. A further study also used this sample, focusing on human thymus T cells.

The sequenced sample consisted of thymocytes. The receptors shown here come from a boy under two years old with a congenital heart defect.

V is TRBV29-1 and J is TRBJ1-4, with D perhaps TRBD1 (6 bases). V lost 1 base and J 8 bases, leaving 14 bases between the germline ends. CDR3 size: 14 residues. Looked up from germline, CDR1 is SQVTM and CDR2 is ANQGSEA. The CDR3 nucleotides are TGCAGCGTTGAAGCTGAGACAGGTCAAGAAAAACTGTTTTTT. Amino acid sequence: CSVEAETGQEKLFF.

The V call is TRBV28, the J call TRBJ2-1; 8 bases match TRBD2. V was pared by 3 bases and J by 6 bases, with 7 bases of the junction left unmatched. The germline CDR1 and CDR2 sequences are MDHEN and SYDVKM. The CDR3 consists of 15 residues. CDR3 bases: TGTGCCAGCAGTTTCCCAGCGGGAGAAGTCAATGAGCAGTTCTTC. Its translation is CASSFPAGEVNEQFF.

V and J are TRBV4-3 and TRBJ2-1; 11 bases line up with TRBD2. This CDR3 has 16 amino acids. CDR1 is LGHNA and CDR2 is YSLEER in the germline V gene. V gave up 3 bases and J gave up 5 bases; unmatched junction bases: 6. CDR3 in amino acids: CASSQGLTSGNNEQFF. CDR3 nucleotide sequence: TGCGCCAGCAGCCAGGGTTTGACTAGCGGGAACAATGAGCAGTTCTTC.

The V and J genes are TRBV28 and TRBJ1-3; D ambiguous. The V and J ends lost 5 bases and 1 base respectively, with 12 bases between them. Germline V gene lookup returns CDR1 MDHEN and CDR2 SYDVKM. This CDR3 has 15 residues. CDR3 loop: CASSPDNGSGNTIYF. The DNA for the CDR3 is TGTGCCAGCAGTCCAGACAATGGTTCTGGAAACACCATATATTTT. The entire variable domain, with the rest obtained from reference TRBV28 and TRBJ1-3, is as follows: DVKVTQSSRYLVKRTGEKVFLECVQDMDHENMFWYRQDPGLGLRLIYFSYDVKMKEKGDIPEGYSVSREKKERFSLILESASTNQTSMYLCASSPDNGSGNTIYFGEGSWLTVV.

The chain links TRBV28 to TRBJ2-5, with D possibly TRBD1 on 6 matching bases. Per the germline V gene, CDR1 is MDHEN and CDR2 is SYDVKM. V lost 7 bases and J lost 4, with 13 bases in between. The CDR3 consists of 13 residues. The CDR3 coding sequence is TGTGCCAGCAACCCTTCAGGGGCAGAGACCCAGTACTTC. Protein product: CASNPSGAETQYF. Supplemented by reference TRBV28 and TRBJ2-5, the full variable domain reads DVKVTQSSRYLVKRTGEKVFLECVQDMDHENMFWYRQDPGLGLRLIYFSYDVKMKEKGDIPEGYSVSREKKERFSLILESASTNQTSMYLCASNPSGAETQYFGPGTRLLVL.

This clone turned up a few times. The J gene is TRBJ1-1, the V gene TRBV6-1; perhaps TRBD1 as D (5 bases). From germline, CDR1 is MNHNS and CDR2 SASEGT. The CDR3 is 16 residues long. V was cut by 2 bases and J by 0 bases, with 13 bases left in between. As DNA, the CDR3 is TGTGCCAGCAGTGAACCCACAGGCCGCATGAACACTGAAGCTTTCTTT. Translating it yields CASSEPTGRMNTEAFF.

The chain uses TRBV4-1 and TRBJ1-1, with D possibly being TRBD1 (6 bases). CDR1 is MGHRA and CDR2 is YSYEKL in the germline V gene. With 0 bases removed from V and 1 base from J, the gap between germline ends came to 15 bases. This CDR3 has 17 amino acids. As DNA, the CDR3 is TGCGCCAGCAGCCAAGAGGAGACAGGTCTCCCGAACACTGAAGCTTTCTTT. It codes for CASSQEETGLPNTEAFF.

This clone was seen a few times. V usage is TRBV4-3 and J usage is TRBJ1-3; D is perhaps TRBD1 (6 bases). The ends were cut back, 1 base at V and 0 bases at J, with 13 bases in the middle. Germline V gives CDR1 LGHNA, CDR2 YSLEER. This CDR3 spans 17 amino acids. DNA for the CDR3: TGCGCCAGCAGCCAAGGGACAGCTCATACCTCTGGAAACACCATATATTTT. Its protein is CASSQGTAHTSGNTIYF.

The chain combines TRBV27 with TRBJ2-7, with 9 bases that match TRBD1. Germline values: CDR1 MNHEY, CDR2 SMNVEV (reference sequence). The CDR3 has 16 amino acids. With V trimmed by 6 bases and J by 1 base, 10 bases remained unmatched. The CDR3 here is CASSTMDRGISYEQYF. The CDR3 coding sequence is TGTGCCAGCAGCACCATGGACAGGGGTATATCCTACGAGCAGTACTTC.

This clone was seen a few times. CDR3 sequence (DNA): TGTGCCAGCAGCCCAGGGAACTATGGCTACACCTTC. Its translation: CASSPGNYGYTF. The chain joins TRBV5-6 to TRBJ1-2; weak D call: TRBD1 (5 bases). The CDR3 runs 12 residues. Looked up from germline, CDR1 is SGHDT and CDR2 is YYEEEE. The V and J ends lost 4 bases and 2 bases respectively, with 6 bases between them.

The genes are TRBV7-2 and TRBJ1-2, with D perhaps TRBD1 (6 bases). The CDR3 extends over 15 amino acids. Germline lookup yields CDR1 SGHTA and CDR2 FQGNSA. The V gene lost 4 bases and the J gene lost 0 bases, with 12 bases spanning the gap. The CDR3 DNA reads as TGTGCCAGCAGCTGGGGGGGCGCGACTAACTATGGCTACACCTTC. Translating it yields CASSWGGATNYGYTF. The entire variable domain, with the rest obtained from reference TRBV7-2 and TRBJ1-2, is as follows: GAGVSQSPSNKVTEKGKDVELRCDPISGHTALYWYRQSLGQGLEFLIYFQGNSAPDKSGLPSDRFSAERTGGSVSTLTIQRTQQEDSAVYLCASSWGGATNYGYTFGSGTRLTVV.

The chain is built from TRBV5-1 and TRBJ2-1, with TRBD2 identical over 12 bases. CDR1 and CDR2 from the germline V gene are SGHRS and YFSETQ. The CDR3 is 14 residues long. J lost 4 bases, V lost 7 bases, and 3 bases had no gene match. CDR3 nucleotide sequence: TGCGCCAGCGCCGGACTAGCGGGATACAATGAGCAGTTCTTC. Residues: CASAGLAGYNEQFF.

The chain is built from TRBV4-1 and TRBJ2-7; TRBD1 agrees at 11 bases. The V segment lost 4 bases and the J segment 5 bases; nucleotides outside the gene matches: 4. Germline values: CDR1 MGHRA, CDR2 YSYEKL. This CDR3 has 14 residues. In DNA, the CDR3 is TGCGCCAGCAGCCGCCGGGACAGGGGGGACGAGCAGTACTTC. Its translation: CASSRRDRGDEQYF.

The genes are TRBV6-6 and TRBJ1-2; 9 nucleotides match TRBD1. Trimming at V came to 6 bases and at J to 6 bases, leaving 8 bases not matched to a gene. Germline lookup yields CDR1 MNHNY and CDR2 SVGAGI (reference sequence). The CDR3 totals 14 residues. The CDR3 protein is CASSRGTGPDGYTF. In DNA form, the CDR3 reads TGTGCCAGCAGCCGAGGGACAGGGCCTGATGGCTACACCTTC.

The chain has TRBV7-2 and TRBJ1-3, with TRBD1 identical over 10 bases. The CDR3 is made up of 16 amino acids. Losses at the gene ends were 3 bases for V and 4 bases for J; bases not matched to a gene: 6. Germline values: CDR1 SGHTA, CDR2 FQGNSA. CDR3 sequence reads: CASSFGDRGPGNTIYF. CDR3 nucleotides: TGTGCCAGCAGCTTCGGGGACAGGGGACCCGGAAACACCATATATTTT.

The rearrangement uses TRBV5-1 and TRBJ1-1, with a weak D call TRBD1 (6 bases). The CDR3 runs to 15 residues. V dropped 5 bases and J dropped 6 bases, with 20 bases sitting between them. The germline V gene encodes CDR1 SGHRS and CDR2 YFSETQ. CDR3 loop: CASRLSHRVGSEAFF. The CDR3 DNA reads as TGCGCCAGCAGGCTGAGCCACAGGGTTGGGTCTGAAGCTTTCTTT.

This clone was detected a few times. The chain joins TRBV12-5 to TRBJ2-7; TRBD2 matches 9 bases. With 3 bases clipped from V and 3 bases from J, the junction kept 9 bases outside the gene matches. The length of the CDR3 is 16 residues. Germline V lookup: CDR1 LGHNT, CDR2 FRNRAP. The CDR3 bases are TGTGCTAGTGGTTTAGAGGGGGCGGGAGGGTACTACGAGCAGTACTTC. It yields the protein CASGLEGAGGYYEQYF.

The rearrangement joins TRBV5-1 to TRBJ2-1, with TRBD2 matching over 11 bases. This CDR3 comprises 20 residues. V was pared by 0 bases and J by 10 bases, with 21 bases of the junction left unmatched. Germline V gene sequence: CDR1 SGHRS, CDR2 YFSETQ. CDR3 residues: CASSLGGGGSGLAALTEQFF. The CDR3 nucleotides are TGCGCCAGCAGCTTGGGAGGGGGGGGCTCGGGACTAGCGGCTCTGACGGAGCAGTTCTTC.

This rearrangement joins TRBV7-6 to TRBJ1-3; 9 bases line up with TRBD1. The CDR3 covers 16 residues. V dropped 5 bases and J dropped 3; count of bases not matched to a gene: 8. Germline V gene sequence: CDR1 SGHVS, CDR2 FNYEAQ. The CDR3 region is CASSPPGTGNGNTIYF. The CDR3 DNA reads TGTGCCAGCAGCCCTCCCGGGACAGGGAATGGAAACACCATATATTTT.

The V call is TRBV5-1, the J call TRBJ2-7; D might be TRBD2 (5 bases). This CDR3 is 17 amino acids long. V lost 2 bases and J 2 bases, leaving 20 bases between the germline ends. CDR1 is SGHRS and CDR2 is YFSETQ in the germline V gene. The CDR3 nucleotides read TGCGCCAGCAGCTTTTCCTTCCGGGCCGAGAGGGCCTACGAGCAGTACTTC. Encoded protein: CASSFSFRAERAYEQYF.

The chain joins TRBV7-9 to TRBJ1-5, with TRBD1 matching 8 bases. V shed 5 bases, J shed 0 bases, and the junction held 6 bases outside the gene matches. This CDR3 spans 16 amino acids. Germline V CDR1 and CDR2: SEHNR, FQNEAQ (reference sequence). The CDR3 region is CASSPDREGSNQPQHF. For the CDR3, the DNA is TGTGCCAGCAGCCCGGACAGGGAGGGTAGCAATCAGCCCCAGCATTTT.

V gene TRBV10-3 combines with J gene TRBJ1-2, with 7 positions matching TRBD1. The germline CDR1 and CDR2 sequences are ENHRY and SYGVKD. The V gene end was trimmed by 3 bases and the J gene end by 9 bases; junction bases not matched to a gene: 7. The CDR3 is 13 amino acids. The DNA of the CDR3 is TGTGCCATCAGTGACCGGGACAGAAGTTGCTACACCTTC. Residues: CAISDRDRSCYTF.

This chain connects TRBV28 to TRBJ1-5, with D possibly matching TRBD1 (5 bases). The CDR3 is 17 residues long. The ends were cut back, 1 base at V and 0 bases at J, with 13 bases in the middle. Germline assignment: CDR1 MDHEN and CDR2 SYDVKM. CDR3 sequence reads: CASSLSWARGSNQPQHF. CDR3 coding DNA: TGTGCCAGCAGTTTATCATGGGCAAGGGGTAGCAATCAGCCCCAGCATTTT.

The chain employs TRBV4-3 and TRBJ2-7; 8 nucleotides match TRBD1. Trimming took 8 bases from V and 7 from J; bases not matched to a gene: 13. The germline V gene encodes CDR1 LGHNA and CDR2 YSLEER. This CDR3 comprises 14 residues. The CDR3 loop is CASRAQDRAGEQYF. CDR3 in DNA: TGCGCCAGCCGCGCCCAGGACAGGGCTGGTGAGCAGTACTTC.

This clone came up a few times. V usage is TRBV21-1 and J usage is TRBJ2-1; the table's D call TRBD2 went unverified against the DNA. TRBV21-1 is recorded as a pseudogene. The CDR3 runs to 18 residues. CDR3 loop: CASSKPQTSERSYNEQFF. CDR3 DNA sequence: TGTGCCAGCAGCAAACCCCAGACTAGCGAGCGCTCCTACAATGAGCAGTTCTTC.

The rearrangement links TRBV10-3 to TRBJ2-5; 7 positions match TRBD1. CDR3 length: 17 amino acids. J was trimmed by 2 bases and V by 2 bases; bases with no gene match: 11. CDR1 ENHRY and CDR2 SYGVKD come from the germline V gene. CDR3 sequence reads: CAISEEKRQGRQETQYF. CDR3 nucleotides: TGTGCCATCAGTGAGGAGAAACGACAGGGACGGCAAGAGACCCAGTACTTC.

The rearrangement links TRBV7-2 to TRBJ1-6; 8 bases match TRBD1. CDR3 length equals 19 residues. The germline V gene has CDR1 SGHTA and CDR2 FQGNSA. The ends lost 2 bases at V and 0 bases at J; junction bases unmatched: 9. The CDR3 sequence is CASSLWAGGPSSYNSPLHF. For the CDR3, the DNA is TGTGCCAGCAGCTTATGGGCAGGGGGCCCTAGCTCCTATAATTCACCCCTCCACTTT.

The chain is built from TRBV28 and TRBJ1-2, with D possibly matching TRBD1 (6 bases). CDR1 and CDR2 from the germline V gene are MDHEN and SYDVKM. This CDR3 contains 16 residues. Trimming pared 5 bases from V and 3 bases from J, leaving 19 bases between. The CDR3 protein is CASSLPRGDIDYGYTF. CDR3 DNA: TGTGCCAGCAGTCTACCTCGGGGGGACATCGACTATGGCTACACCTTC.